The 6 T cell receptor beta chains below all came from one sample that was sequenced in a study of regulatory T cells in long-lasting Graves disease. Sequencing libraries for TCR beta were prepared with iRepertoire HTBI primers and Arm-PCR of CDR3 regions. TCRdb used MiXCR to reprocess the multiplex PCR reads, holding one entry per CDR3 protein. The profile shows 350,000 to 450,000 distinct CDR3 sequences, roughly 15% of them singletons. Time point noted: newly diagnosed GD, antithyroid drugs for less than 3 months. The authors made the TCR library using RNA they extracted from PBMCs. The same specimen was also included in a second study, on T cells in Graves' hyperthyroidism and ophthalmopathy.

Here the sequenced sample was peripheral blood mononuclear cells (PBMCs), taken at new diagnosis, from a patient treated with antithyroid drugs. Receptors were obtained from a woman between 40 and 50 years old with Graves disease.

This clonotype came up many times. This chain's CDR3 is CASIQGLLNTGELFF. For the CDR3, the DNA is TGTGCCAGCATCCAGGGACTTCTCAACACCGGGGAGCTGTTTTTT. V usage is TRBV12-3 or TRBV12-4 and J usage is TRBJ2-2; the D gene is possibly TRBD2 (6 bases). V was cut by 7 bases and J by 2 bases, with 14 bases left in between. This CDR3 comprises 15 residues.

The CDR3 reads CATKGGGETQYF. CDR3 DNA sequence: TGTGCCACTAAGGGGGGGGGAGAGACCCAGTACTTC. The rearrangement links TRBV2 to TRBJ2-5, with D possibly TRBD2 on 7 matching bases. Germline CDR1 SNHLY, CDR2 FYNNEI. The V gene lost 10 bases and the J gene lost 4 bases, with 13 bases spanning the gap. CDR3 length equals 12 residues.

This chain connects TRBV19 to TRBJ2-1; TRBD2 agrees at 11 bases. Losses at the gene ends were 4 bases for V and 2 bases for J; bases not matched to a gene: 16. This CDR3 comprises 20 residues. The V gene's germline CDR1 is LNHDA and CDR2 SQIVND (reference sequence). The CDR3 DNA sequence: TGTGCCAGTAGTACCCGGACAGTCTCCGGGACTAGCGGACCCTACAATGAGCAGTTCTTC. Protein sequence: CASSTRTVSGTSGPYNEQFF.

This clonotype was recorded at least ten times. The chain employs TRBV10-3 and TRBJ2-7; D not resolved. Trimming took off 11 bases at V and 2 bases at J, with 31 bases between the two ends. The CDR3 is 18 residues long. Per germline, CDR1 ENHRY and CDR2 SYGVKD. CDR3 region: CAATSQGPESYPTYEQYF. The CDR3 coding sequence is TGTGCCGCCACCTCCCAAGGGCCAGAGTCTTACCCTACCTACGAGCAGTACTTC.

This clonotype was counted at least ten times. The V call is TRBV28, the J call TRBJ1-4; the D gene is possibly TRBD1 (5 bases). Germline-derived CDR1 and CDR2 are MDHEN and SYDVKM. The CDR3 is 14 residues long. The V and J ends lost 6 bases and 3 bases respectively, with 11 bases between them. CDR3 nucleotides: TGTGCCAGCAGACGGCCGGGGGCTAATGAAAAACTGTTTTTT. Its translation: CASRRPGANEKLFF.

The sample holds many counts of this clonotype. This chain joins TRBV19 and TRBJ1-2; 9 bases map to TRBD1. CDR1 and CDR2 (germline): LNHDA, SQIVND (reference sequence). This CDR3 is 17 amino acids long. Trimming took 3 bases from V and 2 from J; bases not matched to a gene: 10. CDR3: CASSISLPGTGNYGYTF. CDR3 coding DNA: TGTGCCAGTAGTATCTCTTTACCTGGGACAGGGAACTATGGCTACACCTTC.